The 10 T cell receptor beta chains given below trace back to one sample, sequenced in a study of cytomegalovirus exposure and HLA in healthy donors. The study ran its PCR with 60 Vbeta and 13 Jbeta primers. The protocol was immunoSEQ multiplex PCR, while the TCRdb copy is restricted to in-frame clones and leaves out a portion. The table includes about 140,000 clones, roughly 77% detected once. The sample comprised PBMCs. Receptors originate from a man aged 40-50 years in good health and CMV-seronegative.

This chain joins TRBV27 and TRBJ2-7, with D tentatively TRBD1 (6 bases). This CDR3 comprises 15 residues. Germline CDR1 and CDR2: MNHEY and SMNVEV (reference sequence). Trimming removed 3 bases from V and 5 bases from J, with 17 bases in between. The CDR3 reads CASSFRTGSPDEQYF. The CDR3 DNA reads TGTGCCAGCAGTTTCAGAACAGGGTCCCCGGACGAGCAGTACTTC.

The chain carries TRBV15 and TRBJ2-1, with 11 bases that match TRBD1. There are 14 residues in the CDR3. The germline V gene has CDR1 LNHNV and CDR2 YYDKDF (reference sequence). V lost 3 bases, J lost 6 bases, and 1 base stayed unmatched. Here the CDR3 DNA reads TGTGCCACCAGCAGGGGGACAGGGGGCAATGAGCAGTTCTTC. Its protein product is CATSRGTGGNEQFF.

V and J are TRBV18 and TRBJ1-2; D is undetermined. CDR1 is KGHSH and CDR2 is LQKENI in the germline V gene. The CDR3 contains 12 residues. The germline V and J ends were trimmed by 5 bases and 8 bases, with 12 bases remaining between them. CDR3 DNA sequence: TGTGCCAGCTCAGTACAGAGTCGGGGCTACACCTTC. As protein: CASSVQSRGYTF.

The chain uses TRBV2 and TRBJ2-3; D possibly corresponds to TRBD1 (6 bases). This CDR3 is 14 amino acids long. The V gene lost 4 bases and the J gene lost 2 bases, with 10 bases spanning the gap. CDR1 and CDR2 (germline): SNHLY, FYNNEI. The CDR3 region is CASSAGQITDTQYF. The CDR3 coding sequence is TGTGCCAGCAGTGCAGGACAGATCACAGATACGCAGTATTTT.

The chain couples TRBV5-1 to TRBJ2-7, with 7 bases identical to TRBD1. The germline V gene encodes CDR1 SGHRS and CDR2 YFSETQ. CDR3 size: 14 residues. The V and J ends lost 4 bases and 5 bases, in that order; junction bases with no gene match: 9. This CDR3 is CASSVGQSSDEQYF. The CDR3 nucleotides read TGCGCCAGCAGCGTGGGACAGAGCAGCGACGAGCAGTACTTC. Looking up the rest from reference TRBV5-1 and TRBJ2-7 gives the full variable domain: KAGVTQTPRYLIKTRGQQVTLSCSPISGHRSVSWYQQTPGQGLQFLFEYFSETQRNKGNFPGRFSGRQFSNSRSEMNVSTLELGDSALYLCASSVGQSSDEQYFGPGTRLTVT.

V is TRBV11-3 and J is TRBJ2-1, with D maybe TRBD2 (6 bases). Between the trimmed V and J ends, which lost 4 bases and 3 bases, there was a span of 13 bases. In germline, CDR1 is SGHNT, CDR2 YENEEA. The CDR3 runs 15 residues. CDR3 protein: CASSSAGSDYNEQFF. The CDR3 region has the DNA TGTGCCAGCAGCTCAGCGGGCAGTGACTACAATGAGCAGTTCTTC.

V gene TRBV28 combines with J gene TRBJ2-3; D is possibly TRBD2 (5 bases). The germline CDR1 and CDR2 sequences are MDHEN and SYDVKM. Trimming stripped 3 bases from V and 8 bases from J, with 12 bases between. This CDR3 comprises 13 residues. The CDR3 DNA reads TGTGCCAGCAGTTTGGGGAGTCAGAGTACGCAGTATTTT. Encoded protein: CASSLGSQSTQYF.

This clone was seen more than once but under ten times. This chain joins TRBV6-5 and TRBJ2-7, with 7 nucleotides matching TRBD2. The CDR3 contains 14 residues. Germline-derived CDR1 and CDR2 are MNHEY and SVGAGI. Losses at the gene ends were 2 bases for V and 2 bases for J; bases not matched to a gene: 3. CDR3 sequence: CASSYQRGAYEQYF. The CDR3 coding sequence is TGTGCCAGCAGTTACCAGCGGGGCGCCTACGAGCAGTACTTC.

The chain uses TRBV5-1 and TRBJ2-3; TRBD1 matches 8 bases. The CDR3 spans 15 residues. After removal of 0 bases from V and 6 bases from J, the junction contained 6 bases not matched to a gene. The germline gives CDR1 SGHRS, CDR2 YFSETQ. The CDR3 DNA is TGCGCCAGCAGCTTGGTGTCAGGGGGCGCGGATACGCAGTATTTT. Its protein product is CASSLVSGGADTQYF.

This chain joins TRBV7-6 and TRBJ2-7; D not resolved. This CDR3 is built from 16 residues. Trimming left V 2 bases short and J 2 bases short, with 16 bases between. Looked up from germline, CDR1 is SGHVS and CDR2 is FNYEAQ. The CDR3 DNA is TGTGCCAGCAGCTTATACGGTCAGGCCAACACCTACGAGCAGTACTTC. Its translation: CASSLYGQANTYEQYF.